A single sample gave rise to the 26 T cell receptor beta chains below, sequenced in a study of cytomegalovirus exposure and HLA in healthy donors. In the PCR, 60 Vbeta and 13 Jbeta primers were used. Clones were sequenced by immunoSEQ multiplex PCR, and TCRdb holds only the in-frame ones, with some missing. This sample has 150,000 to 200,000 clones, with roughly 78% found just once. The sample consisted of PBMCs. These receptors originate from a boy aged 5-17 years in good health and CMV-seronegative.

The CDR3 coding sequence is TGCGCCAGCAGCTTTACGGGGGGCACCTACAATGAGCAGTTCTTC. Translation: CASSFTGGTYNEQFF. The chain joins TRBV5-1 to TRBJ2-1; perhaps TRBD2 as D (7 bases). The V and J ends lost 2 bases and 2 bases respectively, with 11 bases between them. The CDR3 runs to 15 residues. Germline CDR1 and CDR2: SGHRS and YFSETQ.

Here the CDR3 DNA reads TGTGCCAGTACCCCTGGGGACATCGGAGGCTACACCTTC. Residues: CASTPGDIGGYTF. The gene calls are TRBV19 and TRBJ1-2; a possible D gene is TRBD1 (6 bases). Trimming removed 7 bases from V and 8 bases from J, with 17 bases in between. The CDR3 is 13 amino acids. Germline V gene sequence: CDR1 LNHDA, CDR2 SQIVND (reference sequence).

The chain couples TRBV4-2 to TRBJ1-5, with D possibly TRBD1 on 6 matching bases. Per germline, CDR1 LGHNA and CDR2 YNFKEQ. This CDR3 comprises 16 residues. Trimming cost V 0 bases and J 0 bases, with 9 bases left between them. Here the CDR3 reads CASSQDYRDSNQPQHF. Written as DNA, the CDR3 is TGTGCCAGCAGCCAAGATTACAGGGATAGCAATCAGCCCCAGCATTTT.

The rearrangement joins TRBV10-1 to TRBJ1-1; no clear D gene. The CDR3 covers 14 residues. V lost 0 bases to trimming and J lost 3 bases, with 8 bases between them. Germline CDR1 is WNHNN and CDR2 is SYGVQD (reference sequence). In DNA, the CDR3 is TGCGCCAGCAGTGAGTCGGGGAGCTACACTGAAGCTTTCTTT. It translates to CASSESGSYTEAFF.

J is TRBJ2-7 and V is TRBV6-5, with 7 bases fitting TRBD2. V lost 6 bases to trimming and J lost 4 bases; unmatched junction nucleotides: 9. The germline gives CDR1 MNHEY, CDR2 SVGAGI. This CDR3 has 14 residues. CDR3 DNA: TGTGCCAGCAGCAAAGCGGGACGGACGTACGAGCAGTACTTC. As protein: CASSKAGRTYEQYF.

V usage is TRBV5-4 and J usage is TRBJ2-7, with 8 bases that match TRBD1. This CDR3 comprises 13 residues. V gave up 6 bases and J gave up 1 base; unmatched junction bases: 3. Germline CDR1 reads SGHNT; CDR2 reads YYREEE (reference sequence). CDR3 sequence (DNA): TGTGCCAGCACCGGGGACAGGTCCTACGAGCAGTACTTC. It encodes CASTGDRSYEQYF. Full variable domain (outside the CDR3, taken from reference TRBV5-4 and TRBJ2-7): ETGVTQSPTHLIKTRGQQVTLRCSSQSGHNTVSWYQQALGQGPQFIFQYYREEENGRGNFPPRFSGLQFPNYSSELNVNALELDDSALYLCASTGDRSYEQYFGPGTRLTVT.

This clone was counted between two and nine times. The J gene is TRBJ1-4, the V gene TRBV7-9, with 7 bases matching TRBD1. Germline values: CDR1 SEHNR, CDR2 FQNEAQ (reference sequence). The CDR3 loop spans 15 amino acids. V shed 3 bases, J shed 6 bases, and the junction held 7 bases outside the gene matches. CDR3 residues: CASSFGDRADEKLFF. In nucleotides, the CDR3 is TGTGCCAGCAGCTTCGGTGACAGGGCGGATGAAAAACTGTTTTTT.

This rearrangement joins TRBV25-1 to TRBJ2-2; TRBD1 aligns across 7 bases. Looked up from germline, CDR1 is MGHDK and CDR2 is SYGVNS. There are 18 residues in the CDR3. Unmatched junction bases numbered 7, after V lost 0 bases and J lost 0 bases. The CDR3 is CASSEYGGQGANTGELFF. The CDR3 DNA is TGTGCCAGCAGTGAATATGGCGGGCAGGGGGCGAACACCGGGGAGCTGTTTTTT.

This clone was found once. CDR3 loop: CASSLGGTSSYEQYF. For the CDR3, the DNA is TGTGCCAGCAGCTTGGGTGGGACTAGCAGCTACGAGCAGTACTTC. This chain joins TRBV5-6 and TRBJ2-7; 9 bases map to TRBD2. The CDR3 extends over 15 amino acids. Germline assignment: CDR1 SGHDT and CDR2 YYEEEE. Germline trimming cut 0 bases from V and 3 bases from J; bases unmatched to any gene: 4.

Written as DNA, the CDR3 is TGTGCCAGCAGTCCGTCGGGGAATACCAACGAGCAGTACTTC. Its protein is CASSPSGNTNEQYF. The chain joins TRBV6-6 to TRBJ2-7; weak D call: TRBD2 (5 bases). The germline CDR1 and CDR2 sequences are MNHNY and SVGAGI (reference sequence). The V gene lost 5 bases and the J gene lost 5 bases, with 16 bases spanning the gap. This CDR3 is built from 14 residues.

The chain employs TRBV6-5 and TRBJ2-1; possible D gene TRBD1, 6 bases. CDR1 MNHEY and CDR2 SVGAGI come from the germline V gene. CDR3 size: 13 residues. V dropped 6 bases and J dropped 11 bases, with 17 bases sitting between them. The CDR3 DNA sequence: TGTGCCAGCAGGGGGGCCGGGGCGGAGAAGCAGTTCTTC. Protein sequence: CASRGAGAEKQFF.

V is TRBV30 and J is TRBJ2-3; 11 positions agree with TRBD1. V shed 3 bases and J 6 bases; nucleotides not matched to a gene: 11. This CDR3 spans 16 amino acids. Germline loops: CDR1 GTSNPN, CDR2 SVGIG (reference sequence). CDR3 nucleotide sequence: TGTGCCTGGAGAAGCCCGAGGACAGGGGGCTTTGATACGCAGTATTTT. Translated: CAWRSPRTGGFDTQYF.

The rearrangement links TRBV6-1 to TRBJ2-2, with 10 bases matching TRBD2. This CDR3 has 18 residues. Germline CDR1 and CDR2: MNHNS and SASEGT. The ends lost 2 bases at V and 6 bases at J; junction bases unmatched: 12. The CDR3 DNA reads TGTGCCAGCAGTGAACCGGACTTCACTAGCGGGGTCCCCGGGGAGCTGTTTTTT. Translating it yields CASSEPDFTSGVPGELFF.

The V and J genes are TRBV30 and TRBJ1-6; a weak D match, TRBD1 (5 bases). Germline lookup yields CDR1 GTSNPN and CDR2 SVGIG (reference sequence). Trimming removed 3 bases from V and 8 bases from J, with 11 bases in between. CDR3 length equals 13 residues. CDR3 in amino acids: CAWRSMGHSPLHF. CDR3 coding DNA: TGTGCCTGGAGATCGATGGGGCATTCACCCCTCCACTTT.

The chain is built from TRBV7-9 and TRBJ1-2; 9 bases agree with TRBD1. The CDR3 has 15 residues. The ends lost 5 bases at V and 8 bases at J; junction bases unmatched: 12. Germline values: CDR1 SEHNR, CDR2 FQNEAQ (reference sequence). As DNA, the CDR3 is TGTGCCAGCAGCCTAGGGGACAGGGACGGCGAAGGCTACACCTTC. It specifies CASSLGDRDGEGYTF.

The chain uses TRBV19 and TRBJ2-7; tentative D call: TRBD2 (6 bases). Germline CDR1 and CDR2: LNHDA and SQIVND (reference sequence). The ends were cut back, 5 bases at V and 3 bases at J, with 11 bases in the middle. The CDR3 runs to 13 residues. The CDR3 coding sequence is TGTGCCAGTAGTCGGAGGGTGGGCTACGAGCAGTACTTC. Protein product: CASSRRVGYEQYF.

V usage is TRBV6-6 and J usage is TRBJ2-3; 7 bases are a match to TRBD2. The CDR3 consists of 16 residues. V dropped 8 bases and J dropped 4; count of bases not matched to a gene: 15. Germline V gene sequence: CDR1 MNHNY, CDR2 SVGAGI (reference sequence). This chain's CDR3 is CASPPNVLARADTQYF. For the CDR3, the DNA is TGTGCCAGCCCCCCGAACGTACTAGCGAGGGCAGATACGCAGTATTTT.

The chain carries TRBV25-1 and TRBJ2-7; D perhaps matches TRBD2 (6 bases). CDR3 size: 17 residues. Germline lookup yields CDR1 MGHDK and CDR2 SYGVNS. The V end was cut by 3 bases, the J end by 0 bases, with 18 bases between. DNA of the CDR3: TGTGCCAGCAGTGAGTACTTCGGGGAGGAGAGCTCCTACGAGCAGTACTTC. This encodes CASSEYFGEESSYEQYF.

The V gene is TRBV5-4, the J gene TRBJ1-1, with D hard to call. Per germline, CDR1 SGHNT and CDR2 YYREEE (reference sequence). CDR3 length: 13 residues. V gave up 4 bases and J gave up 3 bases, with 10 bases separating them. Here the CDR3 reads CASSLVGDTEAFF. The CDR3 DNA reads TGTGCCAGCAGCCTAGTCGGGGACACTGAAGCTTTCTTT.

The gene calls are TRBV19 and TRBJ1-2, with 10 bases matching TRBD1. The CDR3 consists of 16 residues. Trimming at V came to 5 bases and at J to 0 bases, leaving 6 bases not matched to a gene. Germline CDR1 is LNHDA and CDR2 is SQIVND (reference sequence). The CDR3 DNA follows: TGTGCCAGTAGTGGGACAGGGGCTTTAGCTAACTATGGCTACACCTTC. The encoded protein is CASSGTGALANYGYTF. The full variable domain, in which reference TRBV19 and TRBJ1-2 provide the parts outside the CDR3, is DGGITQSPKYLFRKEGQNVTLSCEQNLNHDAMYWYRQDPGQGLRLIYYSQIVNDFQKGDIAEGYSVSREKKESFPLTVTSAQKNPTAFYLCASSGTGALANYGYTFGSGTRLTVV.

This chain links TRBV11-3 with TRBJ2-3; 9 positions match TRBD2. Germline V gene data show CDR1 as SGHNT and CDR2 as YENEEA. This CDR3 has 17 amino acids. V shed 3 bases, J shed 2 bases, and the junction held 9 bases outside the gene matches. DNA for the CDR3: TGTGCCAGCAGCTTTCTGGTAGCGGGAGTTCACACAGATACGCAGTATTTT. Translating gives CASSFLVAGVHTDTQYF.

V and J are TRBV19 and TRBJ2-7; D may be TRBD1 (7 bases). Per germline, CDR1 LNHDA and CDR2 SQIVND (reference sequence). V dropped 3 bases and J dropped 1 base, with 13 bases sitting between them. CDR3 size: 15 residues. The CDR3 nucleotides read TGTGCCAGTAGTATCTCACAGGGGACTTCCTACGAGCAGTACTTC. As protein: CASSISQGTSYEQYF. The full variable domain, its missing parts supplied by reference TRBV19 and TRBJ2-7, is DGGITQSPKYLFRKEGQNVTLSCEQNLNHDAMYWYRQDPGQGLRLIYYSQIVNDFQKGDIAEGYSVSREKKESFPLTVTSAQKNPTAFYLCASSISQGTSYEQYFGPGTRLTVT.

The CDR3 loop is CAWAGTGDREQYF. The CDR3 DNA is TGTGCCTGGGCCGGGACAGGGGATCGTGAGCAGTACTTC. J is TRBJ2-7 and V is TRBV30; 10 bases line up with TRBD1. The V gene's germline CDR1 is GTSNPN and CDR2 SVGIG (reference sequence). The V gene end was trimmed by 5 bases and the J gene end by 7 bases; junction bases not matched to a gene: 8. The CDR3 is made up of 13 amino acids.

V usage is TRBV6-5 and J usage is TRBJ1-2; D is perhaps TRBD1 (6 bases). Trimming cost V 10 bases and J 6 bases, with 18 bases left between them. Germline CDR1 is MNHEY and CDR2 is SVGAGI. The CDR3 spans 13 residues. This chain's CDR3 is CATGDSSLDGYTF. The CDR3 nucleotides read TGTGCCACAGGGGATTCCTCCTTGGATGGCTACACCTTC.

The chain joins TRBV5-4 to TRBJ1-5; 8 positions agree with TRBD1. V was clipped by 4 bases and J by 9 bases; unmatched bases: 6. There are 13 residues in the CDR3. From germline, CDR1 is SGHNT and CDR2 YYREEE (reference sequence). CDR3 nucleotides: TGTGCCAGCAGCCGGGACAGGTCAGGGCCCCAGCATTTT. Translating it yields CASSRDRSGPQHF.

The rearrangement joins TRBV5-4 to TRBJ2-6; perhaps TRBD2 as D (5 bases). CDR1 is SGHNT and CDR2 is YYREEE in the germline V gene (reference sequence). V lost 4 bases to trimming and J lost 0 bases, with 11 bases between them. The CDR3 extends over 16 amino acids. CDR3 nucleotides: TGTGCCAGCAGCGCGGGCCTGAGCTCTGGGGCCAACGTCCTGACTTTC. This gives the protein CASSAGLSSGANVLTF.